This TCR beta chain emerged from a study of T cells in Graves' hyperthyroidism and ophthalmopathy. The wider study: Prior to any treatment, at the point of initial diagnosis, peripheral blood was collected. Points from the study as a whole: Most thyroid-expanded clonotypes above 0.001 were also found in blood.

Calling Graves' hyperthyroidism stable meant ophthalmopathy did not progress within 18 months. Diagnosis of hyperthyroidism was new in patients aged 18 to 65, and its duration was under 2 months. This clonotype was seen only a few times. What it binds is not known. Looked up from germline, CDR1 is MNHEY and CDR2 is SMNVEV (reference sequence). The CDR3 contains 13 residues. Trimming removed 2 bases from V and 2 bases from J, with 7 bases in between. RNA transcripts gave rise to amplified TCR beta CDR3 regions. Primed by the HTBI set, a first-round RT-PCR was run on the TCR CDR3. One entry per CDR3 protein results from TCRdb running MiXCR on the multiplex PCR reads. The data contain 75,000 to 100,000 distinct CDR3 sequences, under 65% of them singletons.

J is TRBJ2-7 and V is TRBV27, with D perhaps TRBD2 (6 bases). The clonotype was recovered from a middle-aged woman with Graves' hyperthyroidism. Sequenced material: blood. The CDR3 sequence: CASSLKRAYEQYF. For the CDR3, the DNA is TGTGCCAGCAGTTTAAAGCGGGCCTACGAGCAGTACTTC.